The clone carrying this T cell receptor (beta chain) was detected only once. Researchers ran the PCR with 60 Vbeta and 13 Jbeta primers. The repertoire was sequenced with immunoSEQ multiplex PCR; TCRdb's copy has only in-frame clones and lacks some. Of about 190,000 clones in the sample, 75% to 90% were seen once. The record originates from a study of cytomegalovirus exposure and HLA in healthy donors. Whole-study context: As an earlier analysis found, 150 million to 200 million T cells yielded over 95 million unique TCR beta sequences.

This CDR3 is built from 15 residues. Germline lookup yields CDR1 MDHEN and CDR2 SYDVKM. Trimming shortened V by 8 bases and J by 0 bases, and 14 bases separated the two germline ends. V usage is TRBV28 and J usage is TRBJ2-4; maybe TRBD1 (6 bases). The TCR originated in a woman younger than 35 in good health and CMV-seronegative. Sequenced material: PBMCs. The CDR3 protein is CASLDSTIAKNIQYF. The CDR3 DNA reads as TGTGCCAGCCTGGACAGTACAATAGCCAAAAACATTCAGTACTTC.